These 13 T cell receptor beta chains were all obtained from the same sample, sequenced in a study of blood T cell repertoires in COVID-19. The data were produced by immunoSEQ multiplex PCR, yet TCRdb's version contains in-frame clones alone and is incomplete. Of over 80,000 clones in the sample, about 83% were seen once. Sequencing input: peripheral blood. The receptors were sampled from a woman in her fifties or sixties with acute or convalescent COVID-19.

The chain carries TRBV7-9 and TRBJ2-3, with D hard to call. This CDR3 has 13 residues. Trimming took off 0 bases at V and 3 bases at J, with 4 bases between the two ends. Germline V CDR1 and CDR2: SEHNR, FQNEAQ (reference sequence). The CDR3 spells CASSLAQTDTQYF. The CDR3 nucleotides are TGTGCCAGCAGCTTAGCTCAGACAGATACGCAGTATTTT.

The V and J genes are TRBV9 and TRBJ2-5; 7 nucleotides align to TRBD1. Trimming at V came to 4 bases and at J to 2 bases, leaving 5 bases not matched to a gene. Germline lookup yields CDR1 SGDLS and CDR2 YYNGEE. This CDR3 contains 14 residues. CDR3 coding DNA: TGTGCCAGCAGCCCGGGACAGCTACAAGAGACCCAGTACTTC. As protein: CASSPGQLQETQYF.

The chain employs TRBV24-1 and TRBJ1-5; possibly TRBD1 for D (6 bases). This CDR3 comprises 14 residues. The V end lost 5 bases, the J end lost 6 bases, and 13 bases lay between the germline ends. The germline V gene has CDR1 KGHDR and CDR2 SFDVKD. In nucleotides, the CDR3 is TGTGCCACCAGTGCGGCAGGGGCTGGTCAGCCCCAGCATTTT. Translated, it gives CATSAAGAGQPQHF.

This CDR3 is CATASPSRRDRGYSPLHF. CDR3 nucleotide sequence: TGTGCCACCGCCTCTCCGTCACGACGGGACAGGGGATATTCACCCCTCCACTTT. V and J are TRBV7-2 and TRBJ1-6; 10 nucleotides match TRBD1. Looked up from germline, CDR1 is SGHTA and CDR2 is FQGNSA. This CDR3 is 18 amino acids long. V lost 10 bases to trimming and J lost 8 bases; unmatched junction nucleotides: 20.

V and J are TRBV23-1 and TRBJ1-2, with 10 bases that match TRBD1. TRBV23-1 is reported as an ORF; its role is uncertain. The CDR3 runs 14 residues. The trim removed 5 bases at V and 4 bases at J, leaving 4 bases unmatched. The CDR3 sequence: CASSWDRGAYGYTF. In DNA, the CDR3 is TGCGCCAGCAGTTGGGACAGGGGTGCCTATGGCTACACCTTC.

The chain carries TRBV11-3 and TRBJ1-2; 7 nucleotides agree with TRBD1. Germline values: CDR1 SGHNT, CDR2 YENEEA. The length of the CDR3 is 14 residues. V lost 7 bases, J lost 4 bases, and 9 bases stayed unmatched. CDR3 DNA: TGTGCCAGCACCAAGGGGGCCAAAGGCTATGGCTACACCTTC. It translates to CASTKGAKGYGYTF. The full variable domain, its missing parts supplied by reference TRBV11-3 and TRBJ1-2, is EAGVVQSPRYKIIEKKQPVAFWCNPISGHNTLYWYLQNLGQGPELLIRYENEEAVDDSQLPKDRFSAERLKGVDSTLKIQPAELGDSAVYLCASTKGAKGYGYTFGSGTRLTVV.

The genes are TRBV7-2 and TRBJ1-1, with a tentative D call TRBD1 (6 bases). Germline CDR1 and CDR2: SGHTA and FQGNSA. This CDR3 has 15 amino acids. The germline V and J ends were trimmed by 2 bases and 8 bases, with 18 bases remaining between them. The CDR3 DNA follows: TGTGCCAGCAGCTTACAACAGGGCCCAATTTGGGAAGCTTTCTTT. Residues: CASSLQQGPIWEAFF.

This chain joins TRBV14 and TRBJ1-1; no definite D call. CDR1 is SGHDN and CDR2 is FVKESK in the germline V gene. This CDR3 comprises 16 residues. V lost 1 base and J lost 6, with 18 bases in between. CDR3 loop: CASSQASITRGSEAFF. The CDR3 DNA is TGTGCCAGCAGCCAAGCCTCCATCACCCGCGGATCTGAAGCTTTCTTT.

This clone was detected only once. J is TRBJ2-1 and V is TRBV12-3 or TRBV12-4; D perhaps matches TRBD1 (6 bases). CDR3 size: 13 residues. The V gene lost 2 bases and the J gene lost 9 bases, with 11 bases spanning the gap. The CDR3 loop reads CASSLRGWGEQFF. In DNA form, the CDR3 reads TGTGCCAGCAGTTTAAGGGGGTGGGGTGAGCAGTTCTTC.

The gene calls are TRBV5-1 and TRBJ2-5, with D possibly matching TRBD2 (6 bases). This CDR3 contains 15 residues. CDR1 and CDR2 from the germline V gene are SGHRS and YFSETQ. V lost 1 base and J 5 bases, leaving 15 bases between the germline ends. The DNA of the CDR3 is TGCGCCAGCAGCTTGAATGTGGGGGGTGGTGAGACCCAGTACTTC. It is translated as CASSLNVGGGETQYF. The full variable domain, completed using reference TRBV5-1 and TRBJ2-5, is KAGVTQTPRYLIKTRGQQVTLSCSPISGHRSVSWYQQTPGQGLQFLFEYFSETQRNKGNFPGRFSGRQFSNSRSEMNVSTLELGDSALYLCASSLNVGGGETQYFGPGTRLLVL.

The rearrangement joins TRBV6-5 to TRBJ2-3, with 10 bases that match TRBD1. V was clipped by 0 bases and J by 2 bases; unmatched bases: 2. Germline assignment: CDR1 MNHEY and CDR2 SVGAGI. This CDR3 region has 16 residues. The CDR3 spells CASSYSGQGITDTQYF. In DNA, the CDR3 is TGTGCCAGCAGTTACTCGGGACAGGGGATCACAGATACGCAGTATTTT.

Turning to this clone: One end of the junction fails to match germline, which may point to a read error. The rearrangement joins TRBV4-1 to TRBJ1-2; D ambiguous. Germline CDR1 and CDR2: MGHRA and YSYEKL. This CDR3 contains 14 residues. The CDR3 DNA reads TGCGCCAGCAGCCAACACCCGACGCTAACGAGGCTGAATTTC. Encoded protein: CASSQHPTLTRLNF.

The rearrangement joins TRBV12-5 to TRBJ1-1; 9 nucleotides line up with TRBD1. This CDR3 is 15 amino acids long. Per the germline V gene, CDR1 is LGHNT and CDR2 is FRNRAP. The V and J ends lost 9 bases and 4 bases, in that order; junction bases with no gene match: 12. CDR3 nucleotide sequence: TGTGCTAGCGGGGCCGGGACAGGGTATATCACTGAAGCTTTCTTT. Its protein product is CASGAGTGYITEAFF.